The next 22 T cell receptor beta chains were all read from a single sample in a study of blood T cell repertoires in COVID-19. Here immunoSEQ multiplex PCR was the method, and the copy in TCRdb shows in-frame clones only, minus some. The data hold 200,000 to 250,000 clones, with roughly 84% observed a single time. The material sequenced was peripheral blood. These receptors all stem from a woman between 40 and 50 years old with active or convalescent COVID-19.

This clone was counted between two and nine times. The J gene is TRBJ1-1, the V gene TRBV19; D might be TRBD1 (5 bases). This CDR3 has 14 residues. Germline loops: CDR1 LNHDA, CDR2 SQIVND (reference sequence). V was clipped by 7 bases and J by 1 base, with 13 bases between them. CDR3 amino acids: CASTPLGGNTEAFF. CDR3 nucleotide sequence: TGTGCCAGTACCCCTCTGGGGGGGAACACTGAAGCTTTCTTT.

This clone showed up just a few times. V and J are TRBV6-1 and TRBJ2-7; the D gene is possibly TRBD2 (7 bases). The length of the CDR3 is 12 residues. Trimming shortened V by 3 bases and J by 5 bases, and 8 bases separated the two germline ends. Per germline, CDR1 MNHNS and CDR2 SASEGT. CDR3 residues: CASSDGGHEQYV. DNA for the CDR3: TGTGCCAGCAGTGACGGGGGGCACGAGCAGTACGTC.

DNA for the CDR3: TGTGCCAGCAGTTTTGAGGGCGGGAATTCACCCCTCCACTTT. It translates to CASSFEGGNSPLHF. J is TRBJ1-6 and V is TRBV2, with D unresolved. The ends were cut back, 5 bases at V and 7 bases at J, with 12 bases in the middle. From germline, CDR1 is SNHLY and CDR2 FYNNEI. This CDR3 has 14 residues.

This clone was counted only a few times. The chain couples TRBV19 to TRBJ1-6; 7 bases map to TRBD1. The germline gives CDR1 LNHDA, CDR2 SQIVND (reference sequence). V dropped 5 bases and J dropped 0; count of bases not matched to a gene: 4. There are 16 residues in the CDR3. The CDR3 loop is CASSPQGGSYNSPLHF. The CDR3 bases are TGTGCCAGTAGTCCTCAGGGGGGCTCCTATAATTCACCCCTCCACTTT. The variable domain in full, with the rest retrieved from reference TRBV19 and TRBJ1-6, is DGGITQSPKYLFRKEGQNVTLSCEQNLNHDAMYWYRQDPGQGLRLIYYSQIVNDFQKGDIAEGYSVSREKKESFPLTVTSAQKNPTAFYLCASSPQGGSYNSPLHFGNGTRLTVT.

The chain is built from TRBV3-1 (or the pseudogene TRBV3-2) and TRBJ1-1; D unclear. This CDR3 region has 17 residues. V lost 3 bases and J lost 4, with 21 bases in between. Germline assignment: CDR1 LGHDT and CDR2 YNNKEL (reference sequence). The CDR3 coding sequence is TGTGCCAGCAGCCAGGTATCCAAACTCGACGGAGGCACTGAAGCTTTCTTT. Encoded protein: CASSQVSKLDGGTEAFF.

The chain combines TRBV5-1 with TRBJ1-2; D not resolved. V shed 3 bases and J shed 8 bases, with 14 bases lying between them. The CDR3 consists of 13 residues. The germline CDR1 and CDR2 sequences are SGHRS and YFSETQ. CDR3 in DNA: TGCGCCAGCAGCTCCAGTCGCAGGTTAGGCTACACCTTC. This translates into CASSSSRRLGYTF.

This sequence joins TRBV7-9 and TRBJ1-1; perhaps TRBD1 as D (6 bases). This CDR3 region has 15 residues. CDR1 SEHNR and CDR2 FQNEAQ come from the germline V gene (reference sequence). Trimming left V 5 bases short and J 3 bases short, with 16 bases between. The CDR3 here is CASSPQGKGDTEAFF. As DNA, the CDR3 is TGTGCCAGCAGCCCTCAGGGGAAAGGGGACACTGAAGCTTTCTTT.

CDR3 nucleotide sequence: TGTGCCAGCAGTTTATGGGGAGAGGGCGAGCAGTACGTC. This encodes CASSLWGEGEQYV. The chain is built from TRBV28 and TRBJ2-7; weak D call: TRBD2 (5 bases). Between the trimmed V and J ends, which lost 0 bases and 6 bases, there was a span of 9 bases. Germline V gene data show CDR1 as MDHEN and CDR2 as SYDVKM. This CDR3 region has 13 residues.

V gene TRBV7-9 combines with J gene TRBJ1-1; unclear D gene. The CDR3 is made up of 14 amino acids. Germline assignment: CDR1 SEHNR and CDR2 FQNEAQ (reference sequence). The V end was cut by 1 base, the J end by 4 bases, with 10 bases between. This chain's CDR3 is CASSLVGAATEAFF. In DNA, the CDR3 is TGTGCCAGCAGCTTAGTCGGAGCGGCCACTGAAGCTTTCTTT.

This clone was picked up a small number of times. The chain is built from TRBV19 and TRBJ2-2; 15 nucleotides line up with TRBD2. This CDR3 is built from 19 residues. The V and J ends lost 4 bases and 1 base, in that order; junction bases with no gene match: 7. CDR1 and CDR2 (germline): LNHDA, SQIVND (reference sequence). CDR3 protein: CASSRTSGGASMNTGELFF. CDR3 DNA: TGTGCCAGTAGTAGGACTAGCGGGGGGGCCTCAATGAACACCGGGGAGCTGTTTTTT. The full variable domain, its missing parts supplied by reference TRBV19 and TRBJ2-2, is DGGITQSPKYLFRKEGQNVTLSCEQNLNHDAMYWYRQDPGQGLRLIYYSQIVNDFQKGDIAEGYSVSREKKESFPLTVTSAQKNPTAFYLCASSRTSGGASMNTGELFFGEGSRLTVL.

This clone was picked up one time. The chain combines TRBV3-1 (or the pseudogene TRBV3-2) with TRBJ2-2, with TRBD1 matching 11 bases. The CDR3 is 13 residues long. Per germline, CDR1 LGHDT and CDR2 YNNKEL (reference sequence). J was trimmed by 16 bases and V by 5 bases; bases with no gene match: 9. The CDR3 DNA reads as TGTGCCAGCAGCAACGGACAGGGGGCGCGAGGGTTTTTT. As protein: CASSNGQGARGFF.

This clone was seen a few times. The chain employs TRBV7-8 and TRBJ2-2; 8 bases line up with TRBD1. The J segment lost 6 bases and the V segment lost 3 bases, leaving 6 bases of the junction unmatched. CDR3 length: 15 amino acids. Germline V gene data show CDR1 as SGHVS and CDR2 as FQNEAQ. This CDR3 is CASSLADRGAGELFF. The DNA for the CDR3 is TGTGCCAGCAGCTTGGCAGACAGGGGCGCCGGGGAGCTGTTTTTT.

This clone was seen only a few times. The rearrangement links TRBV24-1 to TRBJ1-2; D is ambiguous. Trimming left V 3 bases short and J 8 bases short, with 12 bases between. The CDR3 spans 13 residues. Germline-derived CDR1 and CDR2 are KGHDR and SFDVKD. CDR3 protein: CATSDPGYRGYTF. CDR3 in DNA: TGTGCCACCAGTGATCCCGGGTATCGGGGCTACACCTTC.

The CDR3 loop is CASSWDINNEQFF. CDR3 nucleotides: TGCGCCAGCAGCTGGGACATCAACAATGAGCAGTTCTTC. V usage is TRBV5-1 and J usage is TRBJ2-1; D is perhaps TRBD1 (6 bases). The length of the CDR3 is 13 residues. Germline V lookup: CDR1 SGHRS, CDR2 YFSETQ. Trimming removed 3 bases at V and 5 bases at J, with 9 bases between.

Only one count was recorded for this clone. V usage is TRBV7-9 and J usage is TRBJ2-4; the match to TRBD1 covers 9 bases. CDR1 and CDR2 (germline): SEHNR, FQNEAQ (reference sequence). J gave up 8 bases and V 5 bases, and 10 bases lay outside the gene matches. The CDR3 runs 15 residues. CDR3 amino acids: CASSTLQGARDIQYF. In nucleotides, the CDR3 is TGTGCCAGCAGCACCTTACAGGGGGCGCGCGACATTCAGTACTTC.

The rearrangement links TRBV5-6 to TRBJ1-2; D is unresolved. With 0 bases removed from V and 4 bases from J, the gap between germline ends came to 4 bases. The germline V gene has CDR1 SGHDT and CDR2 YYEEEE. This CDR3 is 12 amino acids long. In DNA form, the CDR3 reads TGTGCCAGCAGCTTGGGCAGCTATGGCTACACCTTC. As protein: CASSLGSYGYTF.

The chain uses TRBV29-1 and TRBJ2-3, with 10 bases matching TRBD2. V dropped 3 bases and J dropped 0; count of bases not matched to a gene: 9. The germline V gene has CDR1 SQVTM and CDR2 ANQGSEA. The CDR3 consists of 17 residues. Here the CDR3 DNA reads TGCAGCGTTGAGAGCGGGAGGGAGTTCTCTAGCACAGATACGCAGTATTTT. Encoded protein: CSVESGREFSSTDTQYF.

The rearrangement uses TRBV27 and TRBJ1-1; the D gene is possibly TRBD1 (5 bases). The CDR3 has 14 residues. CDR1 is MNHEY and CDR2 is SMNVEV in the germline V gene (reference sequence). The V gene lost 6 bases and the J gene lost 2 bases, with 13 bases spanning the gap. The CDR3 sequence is CASRSRVFNTEAFF. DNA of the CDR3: TGTGCCAGCAGGAGCAGGGTGTTTAACACTGAAGCTTTCTTT.

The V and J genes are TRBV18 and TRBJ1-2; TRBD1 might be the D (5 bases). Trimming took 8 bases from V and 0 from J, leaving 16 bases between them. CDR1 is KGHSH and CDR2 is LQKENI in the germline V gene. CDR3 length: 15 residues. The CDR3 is CASRLPGGPNYGYTF. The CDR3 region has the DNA TGTGCCAGCCGTTTACCCGGGGGTCCTAACTATGGCTACACCTTC.

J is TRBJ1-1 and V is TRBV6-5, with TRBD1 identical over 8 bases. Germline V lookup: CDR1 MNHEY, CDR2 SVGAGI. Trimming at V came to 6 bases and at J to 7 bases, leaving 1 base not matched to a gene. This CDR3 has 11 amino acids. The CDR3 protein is CASRTGVEAFF. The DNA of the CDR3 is TGTGCCAGCAGGACAGGGGTTGAAGCTTTCTTT.

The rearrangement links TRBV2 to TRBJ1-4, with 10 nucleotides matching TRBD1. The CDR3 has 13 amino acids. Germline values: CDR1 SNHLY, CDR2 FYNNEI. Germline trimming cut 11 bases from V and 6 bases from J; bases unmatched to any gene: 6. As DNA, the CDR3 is TGTGCCGGCCGACAGGGGGCCGATGAAAAACTGTTTTTT. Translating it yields CAGRQGADEKLFF.

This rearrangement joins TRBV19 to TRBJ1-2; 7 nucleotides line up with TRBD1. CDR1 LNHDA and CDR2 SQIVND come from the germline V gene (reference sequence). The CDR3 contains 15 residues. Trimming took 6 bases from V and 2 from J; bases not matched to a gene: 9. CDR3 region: CASSPFDRANYGYTF. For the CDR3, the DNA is TGTGCCAGTAGCCCCTTCGACAGGGCGAACTATGGCTACACCTTC.